The 31 T cell receptor beta chains in this list originate from one sample, sequenced in a study of siplizumab effects on memory and regulatory T cells. The protocol was immunoSEQ multiplex PCR, while the TCRdb copy is restricted to in-frame clones and leaves out a portion. The sample shows roughly 56,000 clones, approximately 93% of them seen only once. Sequenced: CD8+ T cells sorted from blood. The receptors here all came from a human donor in good health.

The DNA of the CDR3 is TGTGCCAGCAGACCTACTAGCTCCGATACGCAGTATTTT. It is translated as CASRPTSSDTQYF. V usage is TRBV7-9 and J usage is TRBJ2-3; perhaps TRBD2 as D (6 bases). The V and J ends lost 6 bases and 6 bases respectively, with 13 bases between them. CDR3 length equals 13 residues. Germline V gene sequence: CDR1 SEHNR, CDR2 FQNEAQ (reference sequence).

V gene TRBV10-1 combines with J gene TRBJ2-3; D is undetermined. Germline V CDR1 and CDR2: WNHNN, SYGVQD (reference sequence). This CDR3 has 17 residues. V gave up 2 bases and J gave up 0 bases, with 15 bases separating them. CDR3 bases: TGCGCCAGCAGTGAGGGGCTAGGTACTCCTAGCACAGATACGCAGTATTTT. Encoded protein: CASSEGLGTPSTDTQYF.

The V and J genes are TRBV9 and TRBJ2-7, with TRBD2 as a possible D gene (6 bases). Germline V gives CDR1 SGDLS, CDR2 YYNGEE. There are 13 residues in the CDR3. V was clipped by 1 base and J by 4 bases, with 9 bases between them. CDR3 loop: CASSVWAGYEQYF. The CDR3 DNA is TGTGCCAGCAGCGTATGGGCGGGATACGAGCAGTACTTC.

This clone was detected only once. The gene calls are TRBV4-1 and TRBJ1-2; TRBD1 is a possible D gene (5 bases). Looked up from germline, CDR1 is MGHRA and CDR2 is YSYEKL. V lost 4 bases, J lost 3 bases, and 9 bases lay in between. The CDR3 is 13 residues long. CDR3 residues: CASSRVQDYGYTF. DNA of the CDR3: TGCGCCAGCAGCCGAGTACAGGACTATGGCTACACCTTC.

This chain links TRBV5-1 with TRBJ2-7, with D maybe TRBD2 (5 bases). In germline, CDR1 is SGHRS, CDR2 YFSETQ. V gave up 0 bases and J gave up 5 bases, with 9 bases separating them. CDR3 length equals 13 residues. CDR3 amino acids: CASSLVDYDEQYF. The CDR3 bases are TGCGCCAGCAGCTTGGTAGACTATGACGAGCAGTACTTC.

The sample holds one count of this clone. The chain is built from TRBV13 and TRBJ2-5; 9 bases line up with TRBD1. The CDR3 contains 17 residues. Germline trimming cut 4 bases from V and 5 bases from J; bases unmatched to any gene: 14. Germline CDR1 and CDR2: PRHDT and FYEKMQ (reference sequence). CDR3 residues: CASSYAGTGKRGETQYF. The DNA for the CDR3 is TGTGCCAGCAGCTACGCCGGGACAGGGAAGCGCGGGGAGACCCAGTACTTC.

The chain is built from TRBV6-4 and TRBJ2-4; TRBD2 aligns across 7 bases. Looked up from germline, CDR1 is MRHNA and CDR2 is SNTAGT. This CDR3 has 15 amino acids. Trimming at V came to 2 bases and at J to 7 bases, leaving 8 bases not matched to a gene. The CDR3 DNA reads as TGTGCCAGCAGTGACAATGGGGAGGGGACTAACATTCAGTACTTC. Translated, it gives CASSDNGEGTNIQYF.

The chain joins TRBV9 to TRBJ2-3; D is possibly TRBD2 (6 bases). Between the trimmed V and J ends, which lost 0 bases and 0 bases, there was a span of 8 bases. The CDR3 contains 15 residues. CDR1 is SGDLS and CDR2 is YYNGEE in the germline V gene. The CDR3 region is CASSVDSGSTDTQYF. CDR3 sequence (DNA): TGTGCCAGCAGCGTAGATAGCGGCAGCACAGATACGCAGTATTTT.

For the CDR3, the DNA is TGCGCCAGCAGCTACACACAGGGCGGGAGGATCGAGCAGTACTTC. Residues: CASSYTQGGRIEQYF. The rearrangement links TRBV5-1 to TRBJ2-7, with TRBD2 matching 8 bases. Germline CDR1 reads SGHRS; CDR2 reads YFSETQ. V lost 3 bases, J lost 6 bases, and 11 bases stayed unmatched. The CDR3 contains 15 residues.

This clone was detected once. This chain joins TRBV7-8 and TRBJ2-5; D is perhaps TRBD2 (5 bases). Germline CDR1 is SGHVS and CDR2 is FQNEAQ. Trimming left V 1 base short and J 11 bases short, with 20 bases between. The CDR3 has 15 amino acids. In DNA form, the CDR3 reads TGTGCCAGCAGCTTAGGAGCGAGCGGAGGTGCGGAGCAGTACTTC. This encodes CASSLGASGGAEQYF. Supplemented by reference TRBV7-8 and TRBJ2-5, the full variable domain reads GAGVSQSPRYKVAKRGQDVALRCDPISGHVSLFWYQQALGQGPEFLTYFQNEAQLDKSGLPSDRFFAERPEGSVSTLKIQRTQQEDSAVYLCASSLGASGGAEQYFGPGTRLLVL.

About this clone itself: This probably arose from a read error, given a far larger clone one base away. This chain joins TRBV7-7 and TRBJ2-1, with 7 bases fitting TRBD2. Germline CDR1 reads SSHAT; CDR2 reads FNYEAQ (reference sequence). CDR3 length: 14 residues. The CDR3 region has the DNA TGTGCTAGCAGTCCGCTGGGGTGGGAGGGTGAGCAGTTCTTC. This gives the protein CASSPLGWEGEQFF.

The rearrangement links TRBV27 to TRBJ2-1; 7 positions agree with TRBD2. J gave up 6 bases and V 1 base, and 6 bases lay outside the gene matches. The CDR3 totals 15 residues. Germline V gene lookup returns CDR1 MNHEY and CDR2 SMNVEV (reference sequence). For the CDR3, the DNA is TGTGCCAGCAGTTTATGGGGGGGAAGGGGCAATGAGCAGTTCTTC. Protein sequence: CASSLWGGRGNEQFF.

The chain has TRBV4-2 and TRBJ2-7; D is uncertain. The CDR3 sequence is 15 residues long. V dropped 0 bases and J dropped 2 bases, with 11 bases sitting between them. The germline V gene encodes CDR1 LGHNA and CDR2 YNFKEQ. In nucleotides, the CDR3 is TGTGCCAGCAGCCAAGATCATAGGAGAACCTACGAGCAGTACTTC. It yields the protein CASSQDHRRTYEQYF.

The rearrangement joins TRBV15 to TRBJ2-5, with TRBD1 as a possible D gene (6 bases). V was pared by 0 bases and J by 5 bases, with 10 bases between. The CDR3 contains 14 residues. Germline CDR1 is LNHNV and CDR2 is YYDKDF (reference sequence). CDR3 in DNA: TGTGCCACCAGCAGAGATAACAGGGAGGAGACCCAGTACTTC. Translation gives CATSRDNREETQYF.

The chain employs TRBV5-4 and TRBJ2-1; no reliable D call. The germline V and J ends were trimmed by 2 bases and 7 bases, with 13 bases remaining between them. Germline V gives CDR1 SGHNT, CDR2 YYREEE (reference sequence). The CDR3 length is 14 residues. CDR3 nucleotide sequence: TGTGCCAGCAGCTTTGGAAGGACCTTTAATGAGCAGTTCTTC. As protein: CASSFGRTFNEQFF. Combining the CDR3 with reference TRBV5-4 and TRBJ2-1 gives the whole variable domain ETGVTQSPTHLIKTRGQQVTLRCSSQSGHNTVSWYQQALGQGPQFIFQYYREEENGRGNFPPRFSGLQFPNYSSELNVNALELDDSALYLCASSFGRTFNEQFFGPGTRLTVL.

This clone appeared a single time. Written as DNA, the CDR3 is TGTGCCAGCAGCGATTTGGTAGAGACCCAGTACTTC. It yields the protein CASSDLVETQYF. The rearrangement uses TRBV11-2 and TRBJ2-5; D ambiguous. Looked up from germline, CDR1 is SGHAT and CDR2 is FQNNGV. CDR3 length: 12 residues. V lost 5 bases and J 4 bases, leaving 8 bases between the germline ends.

The CDR3 here is CASSPEPNEKLFF. The CDR3 DNA reads TGTGCCAGCAGCCCCGAGCCTAATGAAAAACTGTTTTTT. This rearrangement joins TRBV7-8 to TRBJ1-4; D is undetermined. Germline CDR1 SGHVS, CDR2 FQNEAQ. Trimming cost V 5 bases and J 3 bases, with 7 bases left between them. The CDR3 runs to 13 residues.

V and J are TRBV27 and TRBJ2-5; D not certain. This CDR3 has 11 amino acids. The germline V gene has CDR1 MNHEY and CDR2 SMNVEV (reference sequence). V lost 4 bases and J 7 bases, leaving 7 bases between the germline ends. In DNA, the CDR3 is TGTGCCAGCAGTTCCCTCGGGACCCAGTACTTC. Protein sequence: CASSSLGTQYF.

The chain links TRBV10-3 to TRBJ2-3, with D hard to call. The CDR3 totals 14 residues. Looked up from germline, CDR1 is ENHRY and CDR2 is SYGVKD. V lost 6 bases and J 1 base, leaving 11 bases between the germline ends. The CDR3 reads CAIRNQEGTDTQYF. CDR3 coding DNA: TGTGCCATCAGGAATCAAGAGGGCACAGATACGCAGTATTTT.

This rearrangement joins TRBV29-1 to TRBJ2-1, with D uncertain. V lost 3 bases, J lost 0 bases, and 15 bases lay in between. The V gene's germline CDR1 is SQVTM and CDR2 ANQGSEA. The CDR3 loop spans 16 amino acids. CDR3 in DNA: TGCAGCGTTGAGCTTCCCAGGCCAAGCTCCTACAATGAGCAGTTCTTC. Amino acid sequence: CSVELPRPSSYNEQFF.

The rearrangement links TRBV7-6 to TRBJ2-1; 8 bases map to TRBD2. CDR3 length equals 18 residues. V dropped 4 bases and J dropped 3; count of bases not matched to a gene: 14. CDR1 is SGHVS and CDR2 is FNYEAQ in the germline V gene. CDR3 sequence reads: CASSSPLVAGINYNEQFF. The CDR3 DNA sequence: TGTGCCAGCAGCTCCCCGTTGGTAGCGGGAATCAACTACAATGAGCAGTTCTTC.

The chain uses TRBV5-5 and TRBJ2-7, with 7 bases identical to TRBD1. This CDR3 spans 16 amino acids. Germline V gene data show CDR1 as SGHKS and CDR2 as YYEKEE (reference sequence). Trimming cost V 2 bases and J 1 base; bases outside gene matches: 9. CDR3 residues: CASSFRTGTASYEQYF. The CDR3 nucleotides are TGTGCCAGCAGCTTCAGGACAGGAACCGCTTCCTACGAGCAGTACTTC. Combining the CDR3 with reference TRBV5-5 and TRBJ2-7 gives the whole variable domain DAGVTQSPTHLIKTRGQQVTLRCSPISGHKSVSWYQQVLGQGPQFIFQYYEKEERGRGNFPDRFSARQFPNYSSELNVNALLLGDSALYLCASSFRTGTASYEQYFGPGTRLTVT.

The chain couples TRBV5-1 to TRBJ2-5; 15 bases are shared with TRBD2. The CDR3 consists of 19 residues. The germline CDR1 and CDR2 sequences are SGHRS and YFSETQ. The V gene end was trimmed by 1 base and the J gene end by 4 bases; junction bases not matched to a gene: 11. CDR3 nucleotide sequence: TGCGCCAGCAGCTTGTGGACTAGCGGGAGGGCCCTAAGTCCAGAGACCCAGTACTTC. Translation gives CASSLWTSGRALSPETQYF. The entire variable domain, with the rest obtained from reference TRBV5-1 and TRBJ2-5, is as follows: KAGVTQTPRYLIKTRGQQVTLSCSPISGHRSVSWYQQTPGQGLQFLFEYFSETQRNKGNFPGRFSGRQFSNSRSEMNVSTLELGDSALYLCASSLWTSGRALSPETQYFGPGTRLLVL.

V gene TRBV5-1 combines with J gene TRBJ2-7; 8 positions agree with TRBD1. J lost 7 bases, V lost 4 bases, and 13 bases had no gene match. Germline values: CDR1 SGHRS, CDR2 YFSETQ. The CDR3 length is 15 residues. The CDR3 loop is CASSGSGTGLREQYF. The CDR3 nucleotides read TGCGCCAGCAGCGGTTCCGGGACAGGATTACGGGAGCAGTACTTC. Variable domain in full (rest from reference TRBV5-1 and TRBJ2-7): KAGVTQTPRYLIKTRGQQVTLSCSPISGHRSVSWYQQTPGQGLQFLFEYFSETQRNKGNFPGRFSGRQFSNSRSEMNVSTLELGDSALYLCASSGSGTGLREQYFGPGTRLTVT.

CDR3 region: CASSEGWGGNSNQPQHF. In DNA, the CDR3 is TGTGCCAGCAGTGAAGGCTGGGGGGGAAATAGCAATCAGCCCCAGCATTTT. The chain employs TRBV2 and TRBJ1-5; D may be TRBD1 (5 bases). V dropped 1 base and J dropped 0 bases, with 13 bases sitting between them. The CDR3 runs to 17 residues. The germline CDR1 and CDR2 sequences are SNHLY and FYNNEI.

CDR3 in DNA: TGCGCCAGCAGTGGTACTAGAAGGATCAATGAGCAGTTCTTC. This encodes CASSGTRRINEQFF. The chain recombines TRBV10-1 with TRBJ2-1; possibly TRBD2 for D (5 bases). V was trimmed by 4 bases and J by 6 bases, leaving 13 bases between them. The CDR3 contains 14 residues. Germline V lookup: CDR1 WNHNN, CDR2 SYGVQD (reference sequence).

J is TRBJ2-2 and V is TRBV7-6; tentatively, D is TRBD1 (5 bases). The V end lost 5 bases, the J end lost 4 bases, and 8 bases lay between the germline ends. Per the germline V gene, CDR1 is SGHVS and CDR2 is FNYEAQ. CDR3 length: 13 amino acids. The CDR3 DNA is TGTGCCAGCAGCCAAGGGGTCACCGGGGAGCTGTTTTTT. Its translation: CASSQGVTGELFF.

The rearrangement uses TRBV5-1 and TRBJ2-7, with D uncertain. The V end was cut by 0 bases, the J end by 4 bases, with 5 bases between. The CDR3 covers 12 residues. Germline V gene lookup returns CDR1 SGHRS and CDR2 YFSETQ. The CDR3 DNA follows: TGCGCCAGCAGCTTGGACGGATACGAGCAGTACTTC. This encodes CASSLDGYEQYF.

This clone was detected only a few times. This chain connects TRBV6-1 to TRBJ2-7; TRBD1 matches at 8 bases. Losses at the gene ends were 1 base for V and 2 bases for J; bases not matched to a gene: 4. Germline V gene data show CDR1 as MNHNS and CDR2 as SASEGT. This CDR3 spans 15 amino acids. For the CDR3, the DNA is TGTGCCAGCAGTGAAGAGGCAGGGGGCGCCTACGAGCAGTACTTC. This gives the protein CASSEEAGGAYEQYF.

The chain uses TRBV7-2 and TRBJ2-1; tentatively, D is TRBD1 (5 bases). With 0 bases removed from V and 0 bases from J, the gap between germline ends came to 9 bases. This CDR3 has 16 residues. The germline V gene encodes CDR1 SGHTA and CDR2 FQGNSA. The CDR3 coding sequence is TGTGCCAGCAGCTTAGCGCAGGGAAGCTCCTACAATGAGCAGTTCTTC. Translating gives CASSLAQGSSYNEQFF.

This chain connects TRBV30 to TRBJ2-5, with D maybe TRBD1 (6 bases). V was shortened by 7 bases and J by 3 bases, with 12 bases between the two germline ends. CDR3 size: 12 residues. Per germline, CDR1 GTSNPN and CDR2 SVGIG (reference sequence). The CDR3 reads CASWDTEETQYF. In nucleotides, the CDR3 is TGTGCCTCATGGGACACTGAAGAGACCCAGTACTTC.